This T cell receptor (beta chain) originates from a study of regulatory T cells in long-lasting Graves disease (dated by TCRdb to about 2021). For context, the study as a whole: Persistent Graves' disease meant more than 5 years of antithyroid drug treatment with TSH receptor autoantibodies that stayed positive. Persistent Graves' disease patients were compared with newly diagnosed Graves' disease patients by peripheral blood TCR sequencing and RNA sequencing. The study took place in China and was registered as a clinical trial. A total of roughly 35 samples were covered by TCR sequencing, comprising around 13 persistent and around 20 newly diagnosed Graves' disease patients. In the clinical cohort, patients with persistent Graves' disease had used antithyroid drugs for an average of approximately eleven years.

The time point label of this sample denotes: persistent/refractory GD, antithyroid drugs over 5 years with positive TRAb. For both TCR sequencing and RNA sequencing, RNA was extracted from PBMCs in TRIzol. Graves' disease was diagnosed according to American Thyroid Association guidelines. The patients came from an endocrinology department in Xi'an, China. From each patient, 7.5 to 10 milliliters of peripheral blood was collected into an EDTA anticoagulant tube. PBMCs were isolated by Ficoll Paque Plus density gradient separation without further T cell sorting. RNA quality was checked with an Agilent 2100 Bioanalyzer and agarose gel, and concentration with a NanoDrop 2000. The CDR3 covers 12 residues, taking in both the cysteine and the phenylalanine. Only CDR3 DNA is held: 36 bases, read in frame from base 1. Reading the germline V gene gives CDR1 SGDLS and CDR2 YYNGEE. V is cut by 0 bases and J by 10 bases, and the space between the germline ends is 7 bases.

The study at large found these results: The authors noted that the small sample size was a limitation that may lower accuracy. Compared with newly diagnosed patients, patients with persistent Graves' disease had lower TCR Shannon entropy and fewer highly expanded clones, which suggests clonal expansion. Because the primary lesion, thyroid tissue, could not be accessed, the study looked at peripheral blood alone. TRBV28, TRBJ1-2 and TRBJ2-5 were preferentially used in persistent disease, while TRBV20-1 and TRBJ2-1 were favored in newly diagnosed disease. Only the TCR beta chain was sequenced and analyzed. A larger number of public clonotypes was shared among persistent patients (about 2,700) than among newly diagnosed patients (roughly 1,000).

To prepare the library, multiplex PCR was applied. Sequenced on an Illumina HiSeq 4000. iRepertoire HTBI primers and Arm-PCR amplification of CDR3 regions were used to construct TCR beta libraries. Before sequencing, the PCR products went through gel purification. In the paper's pipeline: A total of fewer than 65 TRBV and under 15 TRBJ segments were identified across samples and were used for gene usage analysis of CDR3 amino acid clonotypes. Filtered high-quality paired reads were merged into contigs using COPE and FqMerger. Contigs were aligned with BLAST to IMGT TRBV, TRBD and TRBJ reference genes, and CDR3 was defined per IMGT. Any clonotype with a frequency above 0.1% was classified as a highly expanded clone. Shannon entropy served as the measure of repertoire diversity, while the Gini coefficient captured V-J evenness. A clonotype was considered public if more than one individual shared it. TCRdb reanalyzed the raw reads on its own, using fastp at Q25 for trimming and MiXCR for clone calling, and kept in-frame beta chains. Entries that share a CDR3 protein sequence are merged under the most common genes and DNA. The V and J calls and clone size come from TCRdb's table, not from the authors' own analysis. For this sample the table gives about 660,000 distinct CDR3 sequences, of which about 30% were detected only once. The ten largest clones represent under 55% of the sample.

A note on this clonotype: Its antigen specificity is not known. Within one base of it there is no much larger clone, and no base qualities were kept.

Specimen: peripheral blood mononuclear cells (PBMCs), collected when the disease was refractory, from a patient treated with antithyroid drugs. The chain is assembled from TRBV9 and TRBJ2-2; the D region possibly corresponds to TRBD1 (6 bases align). The source is a female donor with Graves disease. The CDR3 corresponds to CASSVEGQELFF. The DNA sequence is TGTGCCAGCAGCGTAGAGGGACAGGAGCTGTTTTTT.